The present TCR beta chain was sequenced within a study of PD-L1 blockade in urothelial cancer. The overall study: Between 0 and 3 chemotherapy regimens preceded treatment for each patient. Reported median T cell count for blood samples was 130,000 to 150,000. Treatment start was followed by blood analysis at 3 weeks (second dose) and again at 6 weeks.

V was pared by 1 base and J by 1 base, with 11 bases between. The length of the CDR3 is 16 residues. Germline V gene data show CDR1 as SGHVS and CDR2 as FQNEAQ. Sequencing was performed with immunoSEQ multiplex PCR; in TCRdb, only in-frame clones are kept and a portion is missing. The data hold about 88,000 clones, with 80% to 90% observed a single time. Noted time point: pretreatment peripheral blood. Locally advanced or metastatic urothelial carcinoma affected all patients. This clonotype was sampled from a woman of 80 years or more with urothelial cancer. The V gene is TRBV7-8, the J gene TRBJ2-1, with D perhaps TRBD2 (6 bases). The source material was PBMCs, sampled around atezolizumab (anti-PD-L1) treatment. CDR3 bases: TGTGCCAGCAGCTTAGGTTCGGGGGTGTCCTACAATGAGCAGTTCTTC. Translated: CASSLGSGVSYNEQFF.